A selection of T cell receptor beta chains follows, all from one sample in a study of patients and donors after allogeneic stem cell transplantation. TCRdb ran MiXCR on the RT-PCR reads and lists one entry per CDR3 protein. The data hold 800,000 to 1,000,000 distinct CDR3 sequences, with roughly 18% observed a single time. Sequencing was done on a sample of blood, either unsorted or a sorted T cell fraction (not recorded which). These receptors all come from a human donor who was either an allogeneic HSCT recipient or a stem cell or donor lymphocyte infusion donor (not recorded which). It is not recorded whose cells these are; they may come from a transplant donor. The CDR3 runs from the conserved cysteine through the conserved F or W. The D gene is left open where the match is weak.

v_call	cdr3_length	j_call	d_call	cdr3_aa
TRBV7-8	18	TRBJ2-1	TRBD2	CASSLGRLAGGYYNEQFF
TRBV4-2	15	TRBJ2-2	NA	CASSQTLGGTGELFF
TRBV30	13	TRBJ2-7	TRBD1	CAWSVDRGHEQYF
TRBV12-3/TRBV12-4	16	TRBJ2-1	NA	CASRADTWSSYNEQFF
TRBV4-3	17	TRBJ2-1	TRBD2	CASSQGPGTSTRDEQFF
TRBV20-1	11	TRBJ1-5	TRBD1	CSASQGARQHF
TRBV20-1	16	TRBJ1-5	NA	CSARRRGGASNQPQHF
TRBV10-2	11	TRBJ1-1	NA	CASRDNTEAFF
TRBV11-2	16	TRBJ1-2	NA	CASSKFRDTTYYGYTF
TRBV30	11	TRBJ1-1	TRBD1	CASKDRGAAFF
TRBV4-1	12	TRBJ1-1	NA	CASRQGPGGAFF
TRBV5-1	15	TRBJ2-7	NA	CASSSVAGINYEQYF
TRBV15	15	TRBJ2-7	NA	CATSRGGHRDHEQYF
TRBV12-3/TRBV12-4	18	TRBJ2-7	TRBD1	CASSLGVLWGTDSYEQYF
TRBV7-9	14	TRBJ1-1	NA	CASSLKSVNTEAFF
TRBV20-1	17	TRBJ2-3	TRBD2	CSARDRLGAGGPDTQYF
TRBV29-1	13	TRBJ1-2	TRBD1	CSVDRGRFYGYTF
TRBV7-8	15	TRBJ1-6	NA	CASRPRGLYNSPLHF
TRBV5-8	14	TRBJ1-1	NA	CASSFVTGLSGAFF
TRBV2	11	TRBJ2-7	TRBD1	CASDRDHEQYF
TRBV5-1	16	TRBJ2-2	NA	CASSLAALQGPGELFF
TRBV5-5	15	TRBJ2-1	NA	CASSFEPSSYNEQFF
TRBV20-1	16	TRBJ2-7	TRBD2	CSASRASGAASYEQYF
TRBV9	15	TRBJ1-1	TRBD1	CASSVDRTGPTEAFF
TRBV12-3/TRBV12-4	12	TRBJ2-1	TRBD2	CASLAGVYKQFF
TRBV15	15	TRBJ1-1	TRBD1	CATSRYRGMDTEAFF
TRBV15	14	TRBJ1-4	NA	CAISDSLLDEKLFF
TRBV18	17	TRBJ1-4	NA	CASSPPSGPVRGEKLFF
TRBV12-3/TRBV12-4	14	TRBJ2-3	NA	CASSLASPTDTQYF
TRBV5-1	17	TRBJ2-1	TRBD2	CASSLGGGRAFRNEQFF
TRBV3-1	16	TRBJ2-7	TRBD2	CASSQDSRGGGYEQYF
TRBV7-9	16	TRBJ2-1	TRBD1	CASSLSGTGVYNEQFF
TRBV20-1	15	TRBJ2-3	TRBD2	CSARLAGDGTDTQYF